This T cell receptor beta chain emerged from a study of Graves' ophthalmopathy and Graves' hyperthyroidism. Study results and caveats: The authors also found most expanded thyroid clonotypes above 0.001 frequency in blood.

About this clonotype itself: Its target is not known.

Patients newly diagnosed with hyperthyroidism, under 2 months' duration, were aged 18 to 65, the study reports. The CDR3 contains 17 residues. The junction had 8 bases not matched to a gene; V was cut back by 0 bases and J by 2 bases. CDR1 is DFQATT and CDR2 is SNEGSKA in the germline V gene (reference sequence). Scientists amplified the TCR beta CDR3 regions from RNA transcripts. RT-PCR with HTBI primers came first, then second-round multiplex PCR. TCRdb re-called the multiplex PCR reads through MiXCR, storing one row per CDR3 protein. Altogether over a million distinct CDR3 sequences are present, about two fifths being singletons, with the ten largest covering roughly 10%.

The chain uses TRBV20-1 and TRBJ2-7; 12 nucleotides line up with TRBD2. The sample taken for sequencing was peripheral blood or thyroid tissue (not recorded which). The TCR comes from an adult man with Graves' hyperthyroidism. CDR3 coding DNA: TGCAGTGCTAGAGATACGGCTAGCGGGAGGGTTCCCTACGAGCAGTACTTC. Its protein product is CSARDTASGRVPYEQYF.